The present TCR beta chain was sequenced within a study of Graves' ophthalmopathy and Graves' hyperthyroidism. Using RNA transcripts, the TCR beta CDR3 regions were amplified. Second-round multiplex PCR came after a first-round RT-PCR that employed HTBI primers. MiXCR was run by TCRdb on the multiplex PCR reads, yielding one entry per CDR3 protein. The repertoire holds tens of thousands of distinct CDR3 sequences, with less than 65% as singletons. Per the germline V gene, CDR1 is LNHDA and CDR2 is SQIVND (reference sequence). The CDR3 covers 12 residues. The V end lost 4 bases, the J end lost 2 bases, and 5 bases lay between the germline ends. The table lists this clonotype with many counts. Moderate-to-severe activity, CAS ≥3, NOSPECS ≥4 and a duration under 3 months were seen in donors with ophthalmopathy.

Sequenced sample: peripheral blood. This receptor was obtained from an adult woman with Graves' ophthalmopathy. The J gene is TRBJ1-1, the V gene TRBV19; D unclear. The CDR3 protein is CASSKTNTEAFF. The DNA for the CDR3 is TGTGCCAGTAGTAAGACAAACACTGAAGCTTTCTTT.